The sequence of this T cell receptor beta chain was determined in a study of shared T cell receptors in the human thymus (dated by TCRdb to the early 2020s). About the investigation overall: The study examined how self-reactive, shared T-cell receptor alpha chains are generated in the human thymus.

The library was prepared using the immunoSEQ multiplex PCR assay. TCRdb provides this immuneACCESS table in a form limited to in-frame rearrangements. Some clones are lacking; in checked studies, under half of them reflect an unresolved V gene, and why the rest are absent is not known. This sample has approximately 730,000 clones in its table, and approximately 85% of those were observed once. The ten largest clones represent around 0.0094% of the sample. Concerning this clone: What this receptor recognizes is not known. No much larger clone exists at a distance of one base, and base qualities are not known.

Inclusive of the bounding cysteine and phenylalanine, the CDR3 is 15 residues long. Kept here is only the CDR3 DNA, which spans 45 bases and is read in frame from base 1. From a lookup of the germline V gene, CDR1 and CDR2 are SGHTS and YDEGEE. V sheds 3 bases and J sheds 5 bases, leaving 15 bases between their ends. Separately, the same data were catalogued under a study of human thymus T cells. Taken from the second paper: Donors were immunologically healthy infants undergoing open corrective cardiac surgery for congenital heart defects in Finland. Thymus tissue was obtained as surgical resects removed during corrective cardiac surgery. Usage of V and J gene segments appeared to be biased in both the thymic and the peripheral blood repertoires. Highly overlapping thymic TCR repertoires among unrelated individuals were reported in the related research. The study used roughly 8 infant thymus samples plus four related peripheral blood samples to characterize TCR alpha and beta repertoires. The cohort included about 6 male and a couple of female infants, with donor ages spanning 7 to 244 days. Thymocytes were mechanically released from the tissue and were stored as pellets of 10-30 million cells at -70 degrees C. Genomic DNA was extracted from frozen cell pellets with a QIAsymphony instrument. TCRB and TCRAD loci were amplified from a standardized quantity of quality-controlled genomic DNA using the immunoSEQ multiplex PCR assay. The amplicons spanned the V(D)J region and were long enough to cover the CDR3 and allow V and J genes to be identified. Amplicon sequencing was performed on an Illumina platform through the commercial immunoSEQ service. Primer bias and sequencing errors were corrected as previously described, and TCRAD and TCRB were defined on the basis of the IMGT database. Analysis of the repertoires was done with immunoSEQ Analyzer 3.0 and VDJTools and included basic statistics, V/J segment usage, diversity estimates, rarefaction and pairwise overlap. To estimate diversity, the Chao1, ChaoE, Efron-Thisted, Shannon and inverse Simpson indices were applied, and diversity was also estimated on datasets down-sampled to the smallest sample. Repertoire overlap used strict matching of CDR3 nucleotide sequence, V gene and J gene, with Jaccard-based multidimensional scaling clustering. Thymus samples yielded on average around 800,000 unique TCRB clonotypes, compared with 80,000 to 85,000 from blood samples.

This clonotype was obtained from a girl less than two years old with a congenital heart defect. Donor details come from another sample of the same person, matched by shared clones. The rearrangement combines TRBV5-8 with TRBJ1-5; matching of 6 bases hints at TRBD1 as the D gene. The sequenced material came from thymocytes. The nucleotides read TGTGCCAGCAGCTCAGGGGTTCTAATTTATCAGCCCCAGCATTTT. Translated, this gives CASSSGVLIYQPQHF.